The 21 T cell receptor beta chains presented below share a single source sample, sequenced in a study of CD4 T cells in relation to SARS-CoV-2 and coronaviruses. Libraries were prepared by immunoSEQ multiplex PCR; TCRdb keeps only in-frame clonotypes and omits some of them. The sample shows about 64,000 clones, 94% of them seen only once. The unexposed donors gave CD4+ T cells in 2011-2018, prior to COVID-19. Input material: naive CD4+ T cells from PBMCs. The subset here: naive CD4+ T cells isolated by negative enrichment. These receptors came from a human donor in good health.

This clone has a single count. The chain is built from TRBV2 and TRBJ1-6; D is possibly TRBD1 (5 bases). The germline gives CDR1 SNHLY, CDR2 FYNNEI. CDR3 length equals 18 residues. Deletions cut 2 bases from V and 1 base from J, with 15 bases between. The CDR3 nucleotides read TGTGCCAGCAGTGAACAGTATCAGGGATGGTCCTATAATTCACCCCTCCACTTT. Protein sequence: CASSEQYQGWSYNSPLHF.

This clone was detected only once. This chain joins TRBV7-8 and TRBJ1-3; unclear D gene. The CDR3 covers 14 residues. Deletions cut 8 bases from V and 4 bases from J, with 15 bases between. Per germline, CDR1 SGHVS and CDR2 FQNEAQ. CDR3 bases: TGTGCCAGCGGAATGGGAGTTGTCGGAAACACCATATATTTT. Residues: CASGMGVVGNTIYF.

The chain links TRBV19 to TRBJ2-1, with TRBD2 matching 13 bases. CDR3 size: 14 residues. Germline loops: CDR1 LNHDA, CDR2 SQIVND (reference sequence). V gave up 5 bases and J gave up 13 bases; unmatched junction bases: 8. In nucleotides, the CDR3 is TGTGCCAGTAGTCCAGGGACTAGCGGGACTTATCAGTTCTTC. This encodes CASSPGTSGTYQFF. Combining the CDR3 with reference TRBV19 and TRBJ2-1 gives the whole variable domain DGGITQSPKYLFRKEGQNVTLSCEQNLNHDAMYWYRQDPGQGLRLIYYSQIVNDFQKGDIAEGYSVSREKKESFPLTVTSAQKNPTAFYLCASSPGTSGTYQFFGPGTRLTVL.

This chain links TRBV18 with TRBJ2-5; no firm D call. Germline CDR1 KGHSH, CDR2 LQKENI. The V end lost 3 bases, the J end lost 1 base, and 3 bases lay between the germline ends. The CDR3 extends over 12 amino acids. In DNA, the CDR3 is TGTGCCAGCTCACCCCTCCAAGAGACCCAGTACTTC. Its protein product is CASSPLQETQYF.

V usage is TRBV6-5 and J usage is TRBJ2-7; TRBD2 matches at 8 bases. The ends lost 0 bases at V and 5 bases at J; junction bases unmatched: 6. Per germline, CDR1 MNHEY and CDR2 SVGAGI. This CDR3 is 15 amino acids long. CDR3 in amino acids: CASSYSPSGYHEQYF. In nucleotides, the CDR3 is TGTGCCAGCAGTTACTCGCCTAGCGGGTATCACGAGCAGTACTTC.

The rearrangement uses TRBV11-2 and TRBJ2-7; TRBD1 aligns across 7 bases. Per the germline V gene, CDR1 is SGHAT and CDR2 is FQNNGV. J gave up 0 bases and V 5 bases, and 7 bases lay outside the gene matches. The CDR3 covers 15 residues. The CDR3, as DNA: TGTGCCAGCAGCCCGGGACAGCAGAGCTCCTACGAGCAGTACTTC. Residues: CASSPGQQSSYEQYF.

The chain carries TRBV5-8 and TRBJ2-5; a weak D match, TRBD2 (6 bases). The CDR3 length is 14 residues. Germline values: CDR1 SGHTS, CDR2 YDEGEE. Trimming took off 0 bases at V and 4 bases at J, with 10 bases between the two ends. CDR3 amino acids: CASSLGQGGETQYF. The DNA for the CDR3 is TGTGCCAGCAGCTTGGGGCAGGGAGGAGAGACCCAGTACTTC. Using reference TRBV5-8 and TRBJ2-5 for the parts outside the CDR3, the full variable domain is EAGVTQSPTHLIKTRGQQATLRCSPISGHTSVYWYQQALGLGLQFLLWYDEGEERNRGNFPPRFSGRQFPNYSSELNVNALELEDSALYLCASSLGQGGETQYFGPGTRLLVL.

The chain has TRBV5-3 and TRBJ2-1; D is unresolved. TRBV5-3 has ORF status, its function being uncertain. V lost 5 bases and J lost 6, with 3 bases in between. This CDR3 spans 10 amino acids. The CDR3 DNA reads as TGTGCCAGAAGGGTCAATGAGCAGTTCTTC. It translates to CARRVNEQFF.

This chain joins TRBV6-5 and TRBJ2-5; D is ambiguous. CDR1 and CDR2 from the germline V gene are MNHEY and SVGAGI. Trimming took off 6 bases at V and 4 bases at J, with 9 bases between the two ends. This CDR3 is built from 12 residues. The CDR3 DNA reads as TGTGCCAGCAGCCCCCAAATAGAGACCCAGTACTTC. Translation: CASSPQIETQYF.

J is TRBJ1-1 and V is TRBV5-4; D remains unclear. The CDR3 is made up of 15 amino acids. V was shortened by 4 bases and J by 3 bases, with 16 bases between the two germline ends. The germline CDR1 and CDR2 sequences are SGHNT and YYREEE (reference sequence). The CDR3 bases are TGTGCCAGCAGCGGGTTCACGGCGGGAGACACTGAAGCTTTCTTT. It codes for CASSGFTAGDTEAFF.

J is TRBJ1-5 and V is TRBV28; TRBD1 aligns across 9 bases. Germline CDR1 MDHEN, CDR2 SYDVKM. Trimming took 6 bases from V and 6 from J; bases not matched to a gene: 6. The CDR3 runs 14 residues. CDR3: CASRGTGGSQPQHF. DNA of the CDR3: TGTGCCAGCAGAGGTACAGGGGGCTCTCAGCCCCAGCATTTT.

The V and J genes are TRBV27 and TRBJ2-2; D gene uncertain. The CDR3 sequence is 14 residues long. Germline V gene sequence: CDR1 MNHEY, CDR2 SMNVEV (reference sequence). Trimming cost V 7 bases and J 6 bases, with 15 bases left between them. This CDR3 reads CASTAGEVPGELFF. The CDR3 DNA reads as TGTGCCAGCACGGCAGGAGAAGTCCCCGGGGAGCTGTTTTTT.

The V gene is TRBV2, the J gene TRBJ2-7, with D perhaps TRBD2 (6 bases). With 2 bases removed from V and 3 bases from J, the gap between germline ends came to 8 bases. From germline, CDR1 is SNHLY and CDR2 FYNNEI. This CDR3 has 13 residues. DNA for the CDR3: TGTGCCAGCAGTGAACAGGGACTCTACGAGCAGTACTTC. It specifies CASSEQGLYEQYF.

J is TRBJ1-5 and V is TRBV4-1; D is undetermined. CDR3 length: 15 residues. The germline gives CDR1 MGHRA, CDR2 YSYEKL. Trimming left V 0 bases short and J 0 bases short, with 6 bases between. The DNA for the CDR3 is TGCGCCAGCAGCCAAGAAGCACATAGCAATCAGCCCCAGCATTTT. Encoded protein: CASSQEAHSNQPQHF.

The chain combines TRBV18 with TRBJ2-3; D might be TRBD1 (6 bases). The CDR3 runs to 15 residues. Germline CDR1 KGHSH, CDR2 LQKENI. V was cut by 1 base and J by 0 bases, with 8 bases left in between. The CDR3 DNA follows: TGTGCCAGCTCACCACGGCAGGGGAGCACAGATACGCAGTATTTT. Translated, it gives CASSPRQGSTDTQYF. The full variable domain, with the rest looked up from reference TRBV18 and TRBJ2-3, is NAGVMQNPRHLVRRRGQEARLRCSPMKGHSHVYWYRQLPEEGLKFMVYLQKENIIDESGMPKERFSAEFPKEGPSILRIQQVVRGDSAAYFCASSPRQGSTDTQYFGPGTRLTVL.

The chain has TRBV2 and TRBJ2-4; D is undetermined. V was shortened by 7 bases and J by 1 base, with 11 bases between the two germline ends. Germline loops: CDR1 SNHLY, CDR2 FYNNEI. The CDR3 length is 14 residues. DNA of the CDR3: TGTGCCAGCAATAACCCCCCCGCCAAAAACATTCAGTACTTC. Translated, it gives CASNNPPAKNIQYF. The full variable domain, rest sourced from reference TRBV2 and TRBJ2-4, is EPEVTQTPSHQVTQMGQEVILRCVPISNHLYFYWYRQILGQKVEFLVSFYNNEISEKSEIFDDQFSVERPDGSNFTLKIRSTKLEDSAMYFCASNNPPAKNIQYFGAGTRLSVL.

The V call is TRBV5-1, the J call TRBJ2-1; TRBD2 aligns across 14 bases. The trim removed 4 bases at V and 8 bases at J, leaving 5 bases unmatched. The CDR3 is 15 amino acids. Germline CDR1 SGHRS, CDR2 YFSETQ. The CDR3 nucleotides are TGCGCCAGCAGCACCGGGACTAGCGGGAGTGATGAGCAGTTCTTC. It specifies CASSTGTSGSDEQFF.

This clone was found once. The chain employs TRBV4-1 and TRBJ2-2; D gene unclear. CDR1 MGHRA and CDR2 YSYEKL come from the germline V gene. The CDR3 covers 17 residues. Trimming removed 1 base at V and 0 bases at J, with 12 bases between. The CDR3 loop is CASSQVASSPNTGELFF. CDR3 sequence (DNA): TGCGCCAGCAGCCAAGTAGCCTCCTCACCGAACACCGGGGAGCTGTTTTTT.

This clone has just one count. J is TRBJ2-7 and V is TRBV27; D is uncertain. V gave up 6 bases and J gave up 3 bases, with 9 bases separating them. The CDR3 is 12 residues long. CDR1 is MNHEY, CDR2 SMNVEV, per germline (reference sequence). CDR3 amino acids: CASRSSSYEQYF. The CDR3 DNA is TGTGCCAGCAGATCCTCAAGCTACGAGCAGTACTTC.

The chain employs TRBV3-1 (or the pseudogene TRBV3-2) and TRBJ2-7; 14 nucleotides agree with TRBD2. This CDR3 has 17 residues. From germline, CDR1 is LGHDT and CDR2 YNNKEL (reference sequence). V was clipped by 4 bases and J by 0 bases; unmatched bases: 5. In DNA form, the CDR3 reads TGTGCCAGCAGCCCGGGACTAGCGGGGGCTTCCTCCTACGAGCAGTACTTC. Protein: CASSPGLAGASSYEQYF.

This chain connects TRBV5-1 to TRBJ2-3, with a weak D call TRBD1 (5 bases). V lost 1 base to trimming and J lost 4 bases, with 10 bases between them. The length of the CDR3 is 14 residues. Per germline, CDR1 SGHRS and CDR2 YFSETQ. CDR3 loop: CASSLSWGADTQYF. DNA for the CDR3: TGCGCCAGCAGCTTGAGTTGGGGCGCAGATACGCAGTATTTT.